This T cell receptor (beta chain) appears in the sequencing data of a study of T cells after yellow fever vaccination. This clonotype was observed a handful of times. As yet, its antigen is unknown. It was through 5'RACE template switching that TCR cDNA was made, with a universal primer site and UMIs added. MiXCR was run by TCRdb on the 5' RACE reads, yielding one entry per CDR3 protein. The sample yields some 400,000 distinct CDR3 sequences, roughly a sixth seen once. Study observations and caveats: The booster saw the reappearance of most primary-vaccination clones (around 95% CD4, 70% to 90% CD8). Abundant contaminating clonotypes from the bulk population could appear in FACS-sorted repertoires.

V shed 7 bases and J shed 6 bases, with 12 bases lying between them. Germline-derived CDR1 and CDR2 are MNHEY and SVGAGI. This CDR3 has 13 residues. The chain has TRBV6-5 and TRBJ2-2, with D perhaps TRBD2 (5 bases). The receptor was isolated from a man younger than 35 who received the YFV17D yellow fever vaccine. Sequenced material: PBMCs, taken before the yellow fever booster vaccination. The CDR3 DNA follows: TGTGCCAGCAAAACTATTAGCGCCGGGGAGCTGTTTTTT. Its translation: CASKTISAGELFF.